This T cell receptor (beta chain) was identified during a study of T cells in Graves' hyperthyroidism and ophthalmopathy. Background on the study: It was at initial diagnosis, before any treatment, that peripheral blood was collected.

TCR beta CDR3 region amplification was performed from RNA transcripts. Carried out on the TCR CDR3, a first-round RT-PCR used the HTBI primer set. TCRdb reprocessed the multiplex PCR reads via MiXCR and lists one record per CDR3 protein. The table has some 350,000 distinct CDR3 sequences, about a fifth seen once. V was clipped by 10 bases and J by 7 bases, with 16 bases between them. The CDR3 totals 13 residues. Germline-derived CDR1 and CDR2 are MDHEN and SYDVKM. This receptor was taken from a woman aged 18-35 years with Graves' hyperthyroidism. The chain is built from TRBV28 and TRBJ2-2, with a tentative D call TRBD2 (7 bases). Sequencing was carried out using blood. The CDR3 bases are TGTGCCACCGGGGGGCCTGGTGGCGGGGAGCTGTTTTTT. Its protein product is CATGGPGGGELFF.